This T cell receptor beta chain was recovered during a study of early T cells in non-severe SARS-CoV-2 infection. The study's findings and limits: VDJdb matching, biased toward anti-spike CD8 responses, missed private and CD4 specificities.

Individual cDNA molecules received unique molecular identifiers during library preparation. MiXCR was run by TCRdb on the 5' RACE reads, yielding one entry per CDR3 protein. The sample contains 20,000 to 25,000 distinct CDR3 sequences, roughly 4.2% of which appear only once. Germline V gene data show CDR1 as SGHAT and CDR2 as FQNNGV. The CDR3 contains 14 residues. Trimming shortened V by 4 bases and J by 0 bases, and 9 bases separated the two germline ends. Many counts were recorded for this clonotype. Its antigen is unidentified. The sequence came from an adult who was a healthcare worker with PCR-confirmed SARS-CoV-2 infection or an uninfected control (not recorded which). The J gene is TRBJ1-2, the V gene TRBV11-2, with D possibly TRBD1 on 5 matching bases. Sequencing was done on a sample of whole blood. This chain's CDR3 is CASSSGTTNYGYTF. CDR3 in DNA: TGTGCCAGCAGCTCCGGGACGACTAACTATGGCTACACCTTC.